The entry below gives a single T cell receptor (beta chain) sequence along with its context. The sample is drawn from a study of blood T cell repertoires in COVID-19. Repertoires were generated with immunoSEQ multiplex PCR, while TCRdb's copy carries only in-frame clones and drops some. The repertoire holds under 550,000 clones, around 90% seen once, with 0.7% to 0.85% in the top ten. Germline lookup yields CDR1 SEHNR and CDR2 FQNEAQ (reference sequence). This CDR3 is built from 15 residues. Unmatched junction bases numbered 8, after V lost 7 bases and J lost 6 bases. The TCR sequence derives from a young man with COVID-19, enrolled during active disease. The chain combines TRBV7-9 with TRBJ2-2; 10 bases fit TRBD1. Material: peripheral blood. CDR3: CASKTDRGPAGELFF. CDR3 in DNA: TGTGCCAGCAAAACTGACAGGGGGCCTGCCGGGGAGCTGTTTTTT.